The 10 T cell receptor beta chains in this list originate from one sample, sequenced in a study of blood T cell repertoires in COVID-19. Profiled with immunoSEQ multiplex PCR; TCRdb holds only in-frame clones, not every one. This table has roughly 40,000 clones, about 85% appearing once. Sequencing was performed on peripheral blood. These receptors all come from a man aged 45-65 years in a cohort sampled during active COVID-19.

The V and J genes are TRBV11-2 and TRBJ2-7; 9 bases agree with TRBD1. Germline loops: CDR1 SGHAT, CDR2 FQNNGV. The CDR3 is made up of 15 amino acids. With 7 bases clipped from V and 4 bases from J, the junction kept 11 bases outside the gene matches. CDR3 in amino acids: CASIRTGTGMYEQYF. CDR3 in DNA: TGTGCCAGCATACGCACCGGGACAGGGATGTACGAGCAGTACTTC.

The chain combines TRBV24-1 with TRBJ2-3; the match to TRBD1 covers 7 bases. J was trimmed by 1 base and V by 4 bases; bases with no gene match: 1. The CDR3 consists of 14 residues. CDR1 and CDR2 from the germline V gene are KGHDR and SFDVKD. The CDR3 spells CATSDTGGTDTQYF. The CDR3 coding sequence is TGTGCCACCAGTGACACAGGGGGCACAGATACGCAGTATTTT.

This sequence joins TRBV13 and TRBJ1-3; TRBD1 agrees at 9 bases. The CDR3 is made up of 17 amino acids. The V gene end was trimmed by 2 bases and the J gene end by 0 bases; junction bases not matched to a gene: 5. Per germline, CDR1 PRHDT and CDR2 FYEKMQ (reference sequence). CDR3 bases: TGTGCCAGCAGCTTAATACAGGGGGCGTTCTCTGGAAACACCATATATTTT. Residues: CASSLIQGAFSGNTIYF. Complete variable domain (other parts from reference TRBV13 and TRBJ1-3): AAGVIQSPRHLIKEKRETATLKCYPIPRHDTVYWYQQGPGQDPQFLISFYEKMQSDKGSIPDRFSAQQFSDYHSELNMSSLELGDSALYFCASSLIQGAFSGNTIYFGEGSWLTVV.

The chain couples TRBV5-1 to TRBJ2-5; 7 nucleotides match TRBD1. The CDR3 has 16 residues. J was trimmed by 2 bases and V by 3 bases; bases with no gene match: 10. CDR1 and CDR2 from the germline V gene are SGHRS and YFSETQ. This CDR3 is CASSWDGTDPQETQYF. The CDR3 nucleotides read TGCGCCAGCAGCTGGGACGGGACAGACCCACAAGAGACCCAGTACTTC.

The rearrangement links TRBV7-8 to TRBJ1-2; possibly TRBD1 for D (6 bases). V lost 1 base, J lost 8 bases, and 17 bases lay in between. The germline V gene has CDR1 SGHVS and CDR2 FQNEAQ. This CDR3 spans 15 amino acids. As DNA, the CDR3 is TGTGCCAGCAGCTTAGTAGTCAGGGGAAGATCAGGCTACACCTTC. Protein sequence: CASSLVVRGRSGYTF.

V usage is TRBV3-1 (or the pseudogene TRBV3-2) and J usage is TRBJ1-1; possibly TRBD1 for D (5 bases). The CDR3 covers 15 residues. The germline CDR1 and CDR2 sequences are LGHDT and YNNKEL (reference sequence). V was pared by 4 bases and J by 6 bases, with 18 bases between. CDR3 coding DNA: TGTGCCAGCAGCCCCCGACAGACGGGAGGGGCTGAAGCTTTCTTT. This sequence encodes CASSPRQTGGAEAFF.

This chain links TRBV6-5 with TRBJ1-2, with TRBD1 matching over 7 bases. Unmatched junction bases numbered 6, after V lost 5 bases and J lost 3 bases. The CDR3 runs 14 residues. Germline CDR1 is MNHEY and CDR2 is SVGAGI. The CDR3 DNA is TGTGCCAGCAGTCCCACAGGGGCGTACTATGGCTACACCTTC. It translates to CASSPTGAYYGYTF.

The rearrangement joins TRBV6-2 or TRBV6-3 to TRBJ2-1; D perhaps matches TRBD2 (5 bases). This CDR3 is 16 amino acids long. The V gene lost 0 bases and the J gene lost 0 bases, with 9 bases spanning the gap. Germline V gene data show CDR1 as MNHEY and CDR2 as SVGEGT. The CDR3 region is CASSYSGGSSYNEQFF. In DNA, the CDR3 is TGTGCCAGCAGTTACTCCGGTGGGAGCTCCTACAATGAGCAGTTCTTC.

This clone was seen just once. J is TRBJ2-2 and V is TRBV7-8; TRBD2 matches 13 bases. This CDR3 is built from 15 residues. Trimming at V came to 8 bases and at J to 10 bases, leaving 10 bases not matched to a gene. Germline loops: CDR1 SGHVS, CDR2 FQNEAQ. CDR3 in DNA: TGTGCCAGCGGAACTAGCGGGGGGGCTGTAGAGGAGCTGTTTTTT. The encoded protein is CASGTSGGAVEELFF.

This chain uses TRBV11-3 with TRBJ2-5, with D unclear. Germline V gene data show CDR1 as SGHNT and CDR2 as YENEEA. CDR3 length equals 12 residues. V was cut by 1 base and J by 5 bases, with 5 bases left in between. The CDR3 nucleotides are TGTGCCAGCAGCTTAGGAAGCGAGACCCAGTACTTC. Translating gives CASSLGSETQYF. The complete variable domain, with remaining parts taken from reference TRBV11-3 and TRBJ2-5, reads EAGVVQSPRYKIIEKKQPVAFWCNPISGHNTLYWYLQNLGQGPELLIRYENEEAVDDSQLPKDRFSAERLKGVDSTLKIQPAELGDSAVYLCASSLGSETQYFGPGTRLLVL.